This TCR beta chain was sequenced during a study of blood T cells in healthy people across ages. A second about 6 to 12 cycle PCR used barcoded and J-beta primers. In TCRdb, the 5' RACE reads were re-called with MiXCR into one record per CDR3 protein. This sample yields 790,000 or so distinct CDR3 sequences, of which about 47% are seen a single time; 15% to 20% belongs to the top ten. This CDR3 is built from 15 residues. After removal of 6 bases from V and 4 bases from J, the junction contained 4 bases not matched to a gene. Study conclusions and caveats: Diversity estimated from one million T cells was considered an underestimate. Among T cells, TCR beta diversity per million cells dropped roughly linearly as age rose.

This clonotype turned up a few times. Its specificity is not known. The TCR comes from a man aged 80 or over in good health. The chain recombines TRBV12-3 or TRBV12-4 with TRBJ2-3; 13 positions match TRBD2. The sequenced sample consisted of blood. CDR3 bases: TGTGCCAGCAGGATGGGACTAGCGGGGCCAGATACGCAGTATTTT. Its translation is CASRMGLAGPDTQYF.